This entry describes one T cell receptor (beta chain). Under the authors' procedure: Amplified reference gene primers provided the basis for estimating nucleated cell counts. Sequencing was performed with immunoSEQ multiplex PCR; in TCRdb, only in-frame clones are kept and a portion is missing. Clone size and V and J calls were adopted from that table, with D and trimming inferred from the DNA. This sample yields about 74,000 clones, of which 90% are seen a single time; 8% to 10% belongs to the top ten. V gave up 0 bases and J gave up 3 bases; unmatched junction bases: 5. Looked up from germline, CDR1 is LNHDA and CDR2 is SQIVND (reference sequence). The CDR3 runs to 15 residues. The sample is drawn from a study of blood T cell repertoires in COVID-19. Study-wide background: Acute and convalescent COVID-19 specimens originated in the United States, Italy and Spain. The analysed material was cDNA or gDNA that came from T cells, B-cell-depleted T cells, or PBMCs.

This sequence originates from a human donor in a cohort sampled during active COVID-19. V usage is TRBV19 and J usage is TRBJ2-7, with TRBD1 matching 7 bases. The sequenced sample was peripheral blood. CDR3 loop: CASSIDARDSYEQYF. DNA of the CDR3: TGTGCCAGTAGTATAGATGCCCGGGACAGCTACGAGCAGTACTTC.